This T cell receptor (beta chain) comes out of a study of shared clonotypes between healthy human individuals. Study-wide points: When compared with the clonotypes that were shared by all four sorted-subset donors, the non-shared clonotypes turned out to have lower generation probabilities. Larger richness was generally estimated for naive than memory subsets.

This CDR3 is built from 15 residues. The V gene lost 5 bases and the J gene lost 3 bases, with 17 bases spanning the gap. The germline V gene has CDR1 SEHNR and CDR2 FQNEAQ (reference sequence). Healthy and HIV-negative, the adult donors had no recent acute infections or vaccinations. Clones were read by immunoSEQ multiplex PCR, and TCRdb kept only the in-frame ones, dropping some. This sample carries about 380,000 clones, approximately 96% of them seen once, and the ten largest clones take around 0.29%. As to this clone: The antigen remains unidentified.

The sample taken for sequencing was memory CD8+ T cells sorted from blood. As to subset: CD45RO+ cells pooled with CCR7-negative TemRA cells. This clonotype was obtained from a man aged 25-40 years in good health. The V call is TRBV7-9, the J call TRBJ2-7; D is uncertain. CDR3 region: CASSPSKSLLYEQYF. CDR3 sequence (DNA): TGTGCCAGCAGCCCCTCCAAGTCCCTCCTCTACGAGCAGTACTTC.